This T cell receptor beta chain was found in a study of cytomegalovirus exposure and HLA in healthy donors. Notes on the study in general: High sensitivity and specificity were reportedly achieved when the classifier diagnosed cytomegalovirus status. Associated with cytomegalovirus, according to the listing, were 150 to 200 TCR beta chains.

On this clone itself: Its antigen is not known.

V lost 0 bases, J lost 6 bases, and 7 bases lay in between. The CDR3 covers 13 residues. Looked up from germline, CDR1 is LNHDA and CDR2 is SQIVND (reference sequence). Assay: immunoSEQ multiplex PCR; the TCRdb copy retains only in-frame clones and omits some. Of roughly 70,000 clones listed, approximately 95% were seen once; the top ten hold about 3.5%. This chain uses TRBV19 with TRBJ2-3; D remains ambiguous. This sequence was found in a man aged 18 to 29 in good health and CMV-seronegative. Material for sequencing was PBMCs. The CDR3 DNA follows: TGTGCCAGTAGTATAGATCTAGAGGATACGCAGTATTTT. It codes for CASSIDLEDTQYF.